These 6 T cell receptor beta chains came from one sample sequenced in a study of T cells in Graves' hyperthyroidism and ophthalmopathy. Template material for amplifying TCR beta CDR3 regions consisted of RNA transcripts. Researchers ran a first-round RT-PCR on the TCR CDR3 using the HTBI primer set. A single record per CDR3 protein comes from TCRdb applying MiXCR to the multiplex PCR reads. The sample includes under 250,000 distinct CDR3 sequences, around a sixth of them seen just once. Specimen: blood. The receptors were gathered from a woman aged 50 to 60 with Graves' hyperthyroidism.

In this sample, this clonotype turned up a few times. The chain recombines TRBV4-1 with TRBJ2-7; no clear D gene. There are 13 residues in the CDR3. Germline assignment: CDR1 MGHRA and CDR2 YSYEKL. V lost 1 base to trimming and J lost 7 bases, with 11 bases between them. CDR3 DNA sequence: TGCGCCAGCAGCCAAGCTTGGTCATCTGAGCAGTACTTC. Its protein is CASSQAWSSEQYF.

Turning to this clonotype: Its ends do not fully match the called genes, so a read error is possible. Written as DNA, the CDR3 is TGTGTCACCAAGTCGGCAGGAGGGCCGAACACCGGGGAGCTGTTTTTT. Translation: CVTKSAGGPNTGELFF. The chain couples TRBV24-1 to TRBJ2-2; D might be TRBD2 (6 bases). There are 16 residues in the CDR3. The germline V gene has CDR1 KGHDR and CDR2 SFDVKD.

The CDR3 DNA follows: TGCGCCAGTAAAACTAGCGGCCTCAGCTCCTACAATGAGCAGTTCTTC. The encoded protein is CASKTSGLSSYNEQFF. The chain uses TRBV5-1 and TRBJ2-1, with 8 bases aligning to TRBD2. Germline CDR1 is SGHRS and CDR2 is YFSETQ. The length of the CDR3 is 16 residues. The junction had 10 bases not matched to a gene; V was cut back by 8 bases and J by 0 bases.

This clonotype has a count of ten or more. This rearrangement joins TRBV12-3 or TRBV12-4 to TRBJ2-3, with D perhaps TRBD2 (6 bases). The CDR3 spans 17 residues. Trimming shortened V by 0 bases and J by 2 bases, and 15 bases separated the two germline ends. The CDR3 nucleotides are TGTGCCAGCAGTTTAGCCCCCCGTCGGGGGATCACAGATACGCAGTATTTT. This codes for CASSLAPRRGITDTQYF.

The J gene is TRBJ1-2, the V gene TRBV19; D might be TRBD1 (5 bases). Germline V CDR1 and CDR2: LNHDA, SQIVND (reference sequence). The V end was cut by 7 bases, the J end by 2 bases, with 11 bases between. There are 13 residues in the CDR3. This CDR3 reads CASNPDRNYGYTF. The CDR3 DNA follows: TGTGCCAGTAACCCCGACAGAAACTATGGCTACACCTTC.

As DNA, the CDR3 is TGTGCCAGCGGACAGGAGCCCTATAATTCACCCCTCCACTTT. Its protein is CASGQEPYNSPLHF. V and J are TRBV27 and TRBJ1-6; 7 nucleotides line up with TRBD1. With 8 bases clipped from V and 2 bases from J, the junction kept 3 bases outside the gene matches. CDR1 and CDR2 from the germline V gene are MNHEY and SMNVEV (reference sequence). The CDR3 sequence is 14 residues long.